This T cell receptor (beta chain) came from a study of blood T cells in healthy people across ages. Samples each had at least 5 micrograms of total RNA extracted. Study-wide findings and caveats: Roughly linearly, TCR beta diversity per million T cells fell as age increased.

Comment on this clonotype: The target antigen is unknown.

The CDR3 has 15 residues. Trimming removed 1 base from V and 7 bases from J; junction bases left unmatched: 10. The germline CDR1 and CDR2 sequences are SEHNR and FQNEAQ (reference sequence). Next came a second PCR, run for about 7 to 11 cycles, which used a sample-barcoded 5' primer along with a J-beta primer mix. The study obtained at least 2.5 million CDR3-containing paired-end reads from every sample. TCRdb called the 5' RACE reads again in MiXCR, with one record for every CDR3 protein. The repertoire holds over 500,000 distinct CDR3 sequences, with around 27% as singletons. These same records also appear under a second study, on T cells of mothers and their children.

Sequencing used blood. The chain employs TRBV7-9 and TRBJ2-7; 7 bases match TRBD1. The sequence derives from a boy aged 2-15 years in good health. CDR3 loop: CASSLGQGPAGEQYF. In DNA, the CDR3 is TGTGCCAGCAGCTTAGGACAGGGCCCTGCTGGAGAGCAGTACTTC.